These 4 T cell receptor beta chains originate from one sample sequenced in a study of human T cells and chemical hapten exposure. TCRdb redid the calling of the RACE reads with MiXCR, one entry per CDR3 protein. The repertoire holds about 42,000 distinct CDR3 sequences, 8% to 9% seen once, with 15% in the top ten. Time point specified: patch test 2, 6 weeks after DPC sensitization. Treatment specified: therapeutic diphenylcyclopropenone sensitization with weekly scalp DPC. This specimen was whole blood, taken in connection with sensitization to the hapten diphenylcyclopropenone (DPC). The receptors originated from a woman between 35 and 50 years old with alopecia areata. Some clones in this sample may be carry-over from other donors' samples.

A note on this clonotype: The junction departs from the called germline gene at one end, perhaps through a read error. The rearrangement links TRBV18 to TRBJ2-5; D unclear. The CDR3 runs 11 residues. Germline assignment: CDR1 KGHSH and CDR2 LQKENI. The CDR3 region is CASSPSETRYF. CDR3 bases: TGTGCCAGCTCACCCTCCGAGACCCGGTACTTC.

This clonotype was seen many times. This chain links TRBV28 with TRBJ1-2; no firm D call. V lost 8 bases, J lost 4 bases, and 14 bases lay in between. The CDR3 length is 13 residues. Germline CDR1 and CDR2: MDHEN and SYDVKM. CDR3: CASSYSTIYGYTF. Written as DNA, the CDR3 is TGTGCCAGCTCTTACTCTACTATCTATGGCTACACCTTC.

In its sample, this clonotype was seen many times. The chain carries TRBV7-2 and TRBJ2-7; the D gene is possibly TRBD2 (6 bases). Germline CDR1 SGHTA, CDR2 FQGNSA. Trimming removed 1 base at V and 2 bases at J, with 15 bases between. The CDR3 extends over 16 amino acids. The CDR3, as DNA: TGTGCCAGCAGCTTAGGGGGCCCCCTAGCGCCCTACGAGCAGTACTTC. The encoded protein is CASSLGGPLAPYEQYF.

This clonotype was counted at least ten times. The V call is TRBV5-6, the J call TRBJ2-5; 10 bases line up with TRBD2. The CDR3 covers 16 residues. CDR1 and CDR2 from the germline V gene are SGHDT and YYEEEE. V lost 4 bases and J lost 5; bases outside the gene matches: 11. The CDR3 region is CASSVIRLAGDETQYF. CDR3 bases: TGTGCCAGCAGCGTGATAAGGCTAGCGGGGGATGAGACCCAGTACTTC.